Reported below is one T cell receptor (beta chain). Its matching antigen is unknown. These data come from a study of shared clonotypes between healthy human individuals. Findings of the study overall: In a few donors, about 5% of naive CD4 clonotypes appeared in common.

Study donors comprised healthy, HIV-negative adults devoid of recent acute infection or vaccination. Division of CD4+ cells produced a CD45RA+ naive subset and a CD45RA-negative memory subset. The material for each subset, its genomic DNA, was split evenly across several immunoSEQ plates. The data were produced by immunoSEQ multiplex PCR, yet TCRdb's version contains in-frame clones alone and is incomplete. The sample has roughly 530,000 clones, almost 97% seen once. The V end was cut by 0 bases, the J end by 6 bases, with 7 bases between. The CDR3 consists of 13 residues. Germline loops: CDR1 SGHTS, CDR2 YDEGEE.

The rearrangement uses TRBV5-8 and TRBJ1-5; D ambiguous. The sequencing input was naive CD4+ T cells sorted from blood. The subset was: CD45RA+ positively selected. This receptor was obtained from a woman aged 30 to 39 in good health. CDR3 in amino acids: CASSLAVGQPQHF. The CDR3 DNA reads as TGTGCCAGCAGCTTGGCGGTTGGTCAGCCCCAGCATTTT. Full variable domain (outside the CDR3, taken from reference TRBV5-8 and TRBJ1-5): EAGVTQSPTHLIKTRGQQATLRCSPISGHTSVYWYQQALGLGLQFLLWYDEGEERNRGNFPPRFSGRQFPNYSSELNVNALELEDSALYLCASSLAVGQPQHFGDGTRLSIL.